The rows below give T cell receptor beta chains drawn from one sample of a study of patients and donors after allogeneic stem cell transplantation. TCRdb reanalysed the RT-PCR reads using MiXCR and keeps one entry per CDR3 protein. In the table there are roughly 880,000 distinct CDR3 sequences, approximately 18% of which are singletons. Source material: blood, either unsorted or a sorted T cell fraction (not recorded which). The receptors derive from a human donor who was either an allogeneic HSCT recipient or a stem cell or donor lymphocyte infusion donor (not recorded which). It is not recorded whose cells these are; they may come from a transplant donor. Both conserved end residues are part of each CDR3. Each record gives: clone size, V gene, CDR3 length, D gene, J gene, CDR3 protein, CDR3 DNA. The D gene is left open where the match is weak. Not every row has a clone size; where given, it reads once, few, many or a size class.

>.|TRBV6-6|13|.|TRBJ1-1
CASSRKGEAEAFF
TGTGCCAGCAGCCGGAAGGGGGAAGCTGAAGCTTTCTTT
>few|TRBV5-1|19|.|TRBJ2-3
CASSLVGTVVLVNTDTQYF
TGCGCCAGCAGCTTGGTGGGGACGGTGGTACTAGTAAACACAGATACGCAGTATTTT
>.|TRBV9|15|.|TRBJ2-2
CASSSFLQDTGELFF
TGTGCCAGCAGCTCCTTTTTGCAGGACACCGGGGAGCTGTTTTTT
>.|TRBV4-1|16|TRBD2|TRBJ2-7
CASSQAIAGGRYEQYF
TGCGCCAGCAGCCAGGCCATAGCGGGGGGGCGGTACGAGCAGTACTTC
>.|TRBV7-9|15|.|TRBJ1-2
CASSLNRWELYGYTF
TGTGCCAGCAGTTTAAATAGGTGGGAACTCTATGGCTACACCTTC
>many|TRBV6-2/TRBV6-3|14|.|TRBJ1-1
CASSYRVRGNEAFF
TGTGCCAGCAGTTACCGGGTCAGGGGCAATGAAGCTTTCTTT
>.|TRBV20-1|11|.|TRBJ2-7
CSAGSYYEQYF
TGCAGTGCGGGCAGCTACTACGAGCAGTACTTC
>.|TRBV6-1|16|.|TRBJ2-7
CASSESHLTAAYEQYF
TGTGCCAGCAGCGAATCCCACCTGACAGCCGCCTACGAGCAGTACTTC
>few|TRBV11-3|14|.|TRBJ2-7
CASSLSPTGYEQYF
TGTGCCAGCAGCTTATCACCCACGGGCTACGAGCAGTACTTC
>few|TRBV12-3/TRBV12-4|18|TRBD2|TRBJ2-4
CASSSGTRHSGRENIQYF
TGTGCCAGCAGTTCAGGTACAAGACATTCCGGGAGGGAAAACATTCAGTACTTC
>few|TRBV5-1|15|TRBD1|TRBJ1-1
CASSTIRQGDTEAFF
TGCGCCAGCAGCACGATCCGACAGGGCGACACTGAAGCTTTCTTT
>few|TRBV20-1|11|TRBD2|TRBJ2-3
CGAGRADTQYF
TGCGGAGCGGGAAGGGCCGATACGCAGTATTTT
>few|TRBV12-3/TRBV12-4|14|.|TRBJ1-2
CASSPQGIGYGYTF
TGTGCCAGCAGCCCGCAGGGGATCGGCTATGGCTACACCTTC
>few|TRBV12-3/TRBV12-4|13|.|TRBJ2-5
CASSSIPPRTQYF
TGTGCCAGCAGTTCCATCCCCCCGCGTACCCAGTACTTC
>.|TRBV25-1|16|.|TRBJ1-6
CASSDVGGSYNSPLHF
TGTGCCAGCAGTGATGTTGGGGGCTCCTATAATTCACCCCTCCACTTT
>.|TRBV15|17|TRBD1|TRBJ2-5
CATSAFPWDRGQETQYF
TGTGCCACCAGCGCGTTCCCCTGGGACAGGGGTCAAGAGACCCAGTACTTC
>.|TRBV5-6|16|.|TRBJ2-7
CASSVRAEILNYEQYF
TGTGCCAGCAGTGTCAGAGCGGAGATCTTAAACTACGAGCAGTACTTC
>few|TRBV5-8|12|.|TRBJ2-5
CASSVYQETQYF
TGTGCCAGCAGCGTGTACCAAGAGACCCAGTACTTC
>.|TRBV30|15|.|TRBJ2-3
CAWSVRAPHRDTQYF
TGTGCCTGGAGTGTAAGGGCCCCCCACAGAGATACGCAGTATTTT